This TCR beta chain was sequenced for a study of T cell responses to AZD1222 COVID-19 vaccine. Study-level background: Second-dose groups at about 4 or about 12 weeks were pooled.

Produced via immunoSEQ multiplex PCR; TCRdb's table is partial and in-frame only. Among fewer than 200,000 clones, approximately 91% were seen once, and the ten largest hold 1.6%. The CDR3 sequence is 15 residues long. The rearrangement uses TRBV21-1 and TRBJ2-1; the tabulated D call, TRBD1, remains unverified against the DNA. TRBV21-1 is a pseudogene locus. This TCR was recovered from an adult in good health. The input for sequencing was peripheral blood, taken on day 0 of AZD1222 vaccination. In DNA, the CDR3 is TGTGCCAGCAGCACCCGGGACAGGGACTACAATGAGCAGTTCTTC. Protein product: CASSTRDRDYNEQFF.